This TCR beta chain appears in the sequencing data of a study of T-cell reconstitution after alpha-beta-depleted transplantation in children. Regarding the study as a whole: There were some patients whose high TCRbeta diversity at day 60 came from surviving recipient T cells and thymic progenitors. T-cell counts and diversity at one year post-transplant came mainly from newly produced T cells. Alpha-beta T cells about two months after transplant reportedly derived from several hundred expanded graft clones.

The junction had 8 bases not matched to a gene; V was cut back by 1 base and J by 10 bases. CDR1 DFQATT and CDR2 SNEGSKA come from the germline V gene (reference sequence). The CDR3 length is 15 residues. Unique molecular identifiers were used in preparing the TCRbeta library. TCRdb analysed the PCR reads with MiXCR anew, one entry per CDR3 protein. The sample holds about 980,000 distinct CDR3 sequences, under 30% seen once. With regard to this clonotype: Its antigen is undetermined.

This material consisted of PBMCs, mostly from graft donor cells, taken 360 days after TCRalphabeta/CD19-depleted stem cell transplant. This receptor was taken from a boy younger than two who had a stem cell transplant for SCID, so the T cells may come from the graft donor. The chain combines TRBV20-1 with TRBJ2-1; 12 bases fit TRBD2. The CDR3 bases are TGCAGTGCTAGAGTACGACTAGCGGGGGCCAACGAGCAGTTCTTC. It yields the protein CSARVRLAGANEQFF.